This TCR beta chain was documented in a study of radiation and T cells in renal cell carcinoma. Overall study: Nephrectomy followed 15 Gy stereotactic body radiation by 4 weeks.

CDR1 and CDR2 from the germline V gene are MNHNY and SVGAGI (reference sequence). V was shortened by 5 bases and J by 2 bases, with 9 bases between the two germline ends. This CDR3 region has 13 residues. A note on this clone: Its specificity is unknown.

Whole-study results and caveats: Baseline intratumoral clonotype presence is unknown without pretreatment biopsies. In blood, top tumor clones expanded by 2 weeks, shrinking by 4.

Regarding time point: baseline pretreatment blood. This sample's treatment: 15 Gy SBRT to primary tumor, nephrectomy 4 weeks later. Libraries were prepared by immunoSEQ multiplex PCR; TCRdb keeps only in-frame clonotypes and omits some of them. The table shows about 88,000 clones, with approximately 86% occurring only once. Here the sequenced sample was blood, taken from a patient whose treatment included radiotherapy and nephrectomy. This TCR was recovered from a man aged 50 to 59 with renal cell carcinoma. V usage is TRBV6-6 and J usage is TRBJ1-2, with unresolved D. CDR3: CASSHESNYGYTF. The CDR3 DNA follows: TGTGCCAGCAGTCATGAAAGCAACTATGGCTACACCTTC.